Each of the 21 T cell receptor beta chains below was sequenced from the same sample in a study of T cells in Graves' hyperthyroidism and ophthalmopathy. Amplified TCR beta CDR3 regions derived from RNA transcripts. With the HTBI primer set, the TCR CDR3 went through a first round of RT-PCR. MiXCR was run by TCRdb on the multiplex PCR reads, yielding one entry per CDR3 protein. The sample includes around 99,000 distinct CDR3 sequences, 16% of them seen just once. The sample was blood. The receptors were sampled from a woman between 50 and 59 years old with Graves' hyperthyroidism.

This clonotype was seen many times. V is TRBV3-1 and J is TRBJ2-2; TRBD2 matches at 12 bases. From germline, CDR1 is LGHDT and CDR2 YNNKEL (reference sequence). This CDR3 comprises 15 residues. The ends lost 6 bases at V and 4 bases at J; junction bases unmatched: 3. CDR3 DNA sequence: TGTGCCAGCAGGACTAGCGGGAGTCGCACCGGGGAGCTGTTTTTT. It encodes CASRTSGSRTGELFF.

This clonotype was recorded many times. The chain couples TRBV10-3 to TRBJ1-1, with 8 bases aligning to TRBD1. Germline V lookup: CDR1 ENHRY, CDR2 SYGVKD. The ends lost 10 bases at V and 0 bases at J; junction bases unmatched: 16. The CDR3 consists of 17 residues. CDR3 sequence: CATTNFGQGDMNTEAFF. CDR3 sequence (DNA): TGTGCCACCACTAATTTCGGACAGGGCGACATGAACACTGAAGCTTTCTTT.

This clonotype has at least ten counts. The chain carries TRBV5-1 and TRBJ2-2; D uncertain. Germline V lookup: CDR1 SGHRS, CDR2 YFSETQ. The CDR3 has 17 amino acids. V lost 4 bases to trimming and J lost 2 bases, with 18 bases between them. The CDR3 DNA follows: TGCGCCAGCAGCAGCCCTTTAGGGTTGACCAACACCGGGGAGCTGTTTTTT. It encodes CASSSPLGLTNTGELFF.

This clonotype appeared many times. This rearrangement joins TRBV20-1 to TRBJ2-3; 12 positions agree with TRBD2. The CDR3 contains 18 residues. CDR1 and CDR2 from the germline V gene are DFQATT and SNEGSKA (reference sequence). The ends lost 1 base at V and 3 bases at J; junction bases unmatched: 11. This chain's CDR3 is CSARGGASGRAGTDTQYF. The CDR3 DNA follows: TGCAGTGCTAGAGGGGGGGCTAGCGGGAGGGCAGGAACAGATACGCAGTATTTT.

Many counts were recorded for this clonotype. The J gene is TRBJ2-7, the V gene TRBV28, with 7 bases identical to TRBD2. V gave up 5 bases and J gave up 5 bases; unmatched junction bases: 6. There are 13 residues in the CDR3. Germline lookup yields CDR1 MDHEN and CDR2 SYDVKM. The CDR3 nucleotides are TGTGCCAGCAGTGAAGCGGGATCGCACGAGCAGTACGTC. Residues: CASSEAGSHEQYV.

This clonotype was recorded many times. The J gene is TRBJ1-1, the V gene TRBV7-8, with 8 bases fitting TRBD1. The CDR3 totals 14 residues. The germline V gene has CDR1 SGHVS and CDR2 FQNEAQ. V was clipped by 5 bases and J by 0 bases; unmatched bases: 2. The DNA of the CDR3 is TGTGCCAGCAGCCTGGACAGGGTGAACACTGAAGCTTTCTTT. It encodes CASSLDRVNTEAFF.

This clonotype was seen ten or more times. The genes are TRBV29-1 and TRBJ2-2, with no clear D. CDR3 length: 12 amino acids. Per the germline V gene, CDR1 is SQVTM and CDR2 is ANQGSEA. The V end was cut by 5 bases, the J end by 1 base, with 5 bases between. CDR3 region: CSVLWNTGELFF. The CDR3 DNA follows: TGCAGCGTTTTATGGAACACCGGGGAGCTGTTTTTT.

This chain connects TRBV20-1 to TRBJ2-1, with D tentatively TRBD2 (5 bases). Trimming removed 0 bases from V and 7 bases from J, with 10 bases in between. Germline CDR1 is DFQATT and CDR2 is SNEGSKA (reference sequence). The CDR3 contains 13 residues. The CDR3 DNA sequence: TGCAGTGCTAGAGATCTCGGCGGGAATGAGCAGTTCTTC. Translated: CSARDLGGNEQFF.

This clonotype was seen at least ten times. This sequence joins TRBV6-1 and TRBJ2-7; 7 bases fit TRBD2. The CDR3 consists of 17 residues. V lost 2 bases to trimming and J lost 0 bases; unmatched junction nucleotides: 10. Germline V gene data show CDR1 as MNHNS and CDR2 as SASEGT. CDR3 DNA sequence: TGTGCCAGCAGTGAAAGTGAATCTGGACTAGTCTCCTACGAGCAGTACGTC. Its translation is CASSESESGLVSYEQYV.

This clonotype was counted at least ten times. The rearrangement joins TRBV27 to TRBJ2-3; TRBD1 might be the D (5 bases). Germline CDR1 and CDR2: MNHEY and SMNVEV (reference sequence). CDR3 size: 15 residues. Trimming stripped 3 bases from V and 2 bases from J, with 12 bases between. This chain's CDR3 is CASSFVAGHTDTQYF. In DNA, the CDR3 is TGTGCCAGCAGTTTTGTCGCAGGGCACACAGATACGCAGTATTTT.

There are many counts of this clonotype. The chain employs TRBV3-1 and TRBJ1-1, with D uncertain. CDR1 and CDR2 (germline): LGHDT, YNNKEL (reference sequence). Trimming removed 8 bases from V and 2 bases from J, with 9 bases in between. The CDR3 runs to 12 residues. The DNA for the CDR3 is TGTGCCAGCGCGAGAGGCAACACTGAAGCTTTCTTT. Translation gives CASARGNTEAFF.

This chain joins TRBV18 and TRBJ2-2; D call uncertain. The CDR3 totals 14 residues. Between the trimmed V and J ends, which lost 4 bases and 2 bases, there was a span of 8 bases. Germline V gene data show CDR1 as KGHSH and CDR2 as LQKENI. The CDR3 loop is CASSRRLNTGELFF. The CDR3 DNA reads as TGTGCCAGCTCACGTCGACTTAACACCGGGGAGCTGTTTTTT. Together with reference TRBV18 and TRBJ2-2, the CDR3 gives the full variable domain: NAGVMQNPRHLVRRRGQEARLRCSPMKGHSHVYWYRQLPEEGLKFMVYLQKENIIDESGMPKERFSAEFPKEGPSILRIQQVVRGDSAAYFCASSRRLNTGELFFGEGSRLTVL.

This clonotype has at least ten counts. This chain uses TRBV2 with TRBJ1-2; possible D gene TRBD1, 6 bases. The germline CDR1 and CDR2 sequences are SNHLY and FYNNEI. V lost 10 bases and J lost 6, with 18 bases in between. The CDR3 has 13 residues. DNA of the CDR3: TGTGCCACCACACAGGGTATCGAAGATGGCTACACCTTC. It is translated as CATTQGIEDGYTF.

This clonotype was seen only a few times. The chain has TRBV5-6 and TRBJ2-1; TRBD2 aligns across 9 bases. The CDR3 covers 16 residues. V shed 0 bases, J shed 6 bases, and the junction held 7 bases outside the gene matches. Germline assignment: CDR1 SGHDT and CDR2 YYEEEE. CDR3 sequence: CASSLGLAGDPNEQFF. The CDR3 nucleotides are TGTGCCAGCAGCTTGGGGTTAGCGGGAGACCCCAATGAGCAGTTCTTC.

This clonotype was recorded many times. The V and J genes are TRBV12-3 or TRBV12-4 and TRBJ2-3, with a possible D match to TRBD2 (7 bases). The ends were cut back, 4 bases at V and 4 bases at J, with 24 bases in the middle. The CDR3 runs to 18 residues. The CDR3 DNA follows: TGTGCCAGCAGTTCCCGGGACTTTATCTCGGGGGGCCCAGATACGCAGTATTTT. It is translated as CASSSRDFISGGPDTQYF.

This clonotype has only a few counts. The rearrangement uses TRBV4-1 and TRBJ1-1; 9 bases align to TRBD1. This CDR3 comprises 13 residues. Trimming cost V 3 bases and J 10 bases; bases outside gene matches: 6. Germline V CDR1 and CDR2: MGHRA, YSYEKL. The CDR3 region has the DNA TGCGCCAGCAGCCAGGGACAGGGCAGTGGAGCTTTCTTT. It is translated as CASSQGQGSGAFF.

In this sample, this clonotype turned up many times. The CDR3: CASSLLGDLSPLHF. The CDR3 DNA reads as TGTGCCAGCAGCTTACTAGGGGATTTATCACCCCTCCACTTT. This rearrangement joins TRBV7-2 to TRBJ1-6, with a weak D call TRBD1 (5 bases). Germline loops: CDR1 SGHTA, CDR2 FQGNSA. The CDR3 has 14 amino acids. Trimming left V 2 bases short and J 10 bases short, with 12 bases between.

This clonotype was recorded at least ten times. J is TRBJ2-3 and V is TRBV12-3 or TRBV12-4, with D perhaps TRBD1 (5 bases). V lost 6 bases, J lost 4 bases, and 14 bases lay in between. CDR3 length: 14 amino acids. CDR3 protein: CASRRTQGADTQYF. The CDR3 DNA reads TGTGCCAGCAGGCGAACCCAGGGCGCAGATACGCAGTATTTT.

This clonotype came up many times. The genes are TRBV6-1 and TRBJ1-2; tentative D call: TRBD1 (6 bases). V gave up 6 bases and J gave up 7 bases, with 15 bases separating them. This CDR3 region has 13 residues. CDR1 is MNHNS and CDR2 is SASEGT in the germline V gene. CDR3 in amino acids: CASSNSGVAGYTF. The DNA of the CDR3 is TGTGCCAGCAGCAACTCAGGGGTCGCTGGCTACACCTTC.

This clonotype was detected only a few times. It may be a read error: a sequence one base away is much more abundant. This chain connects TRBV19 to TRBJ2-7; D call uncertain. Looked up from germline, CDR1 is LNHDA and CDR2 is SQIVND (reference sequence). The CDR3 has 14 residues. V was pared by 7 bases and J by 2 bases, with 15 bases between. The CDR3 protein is CASKPAVGTYEQYF. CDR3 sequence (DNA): TGTGCCAGTAAGCCCGCTGTGGGGACCTACGAGCAGTACTTC.

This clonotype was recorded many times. CDR3 sequence: CASSLSPGLAGGPDTGELFF. The CDR3 nucleotides read TGTGCCAGCAGTTTATCGCCCGGACTAGCGGGAGGGCCCGACACCGGGGAGCTGTTTTTT. This chain joins TRBV28 and TRBJ2-2; 15 bases align to TRBD2. CDR1 MDHEN and CDR2 SYDVKM come from the germline V gene. CDR3 size: 20 residues. V dropped 1 base and J dropped 3; count of bases not matched to a gene: 9.